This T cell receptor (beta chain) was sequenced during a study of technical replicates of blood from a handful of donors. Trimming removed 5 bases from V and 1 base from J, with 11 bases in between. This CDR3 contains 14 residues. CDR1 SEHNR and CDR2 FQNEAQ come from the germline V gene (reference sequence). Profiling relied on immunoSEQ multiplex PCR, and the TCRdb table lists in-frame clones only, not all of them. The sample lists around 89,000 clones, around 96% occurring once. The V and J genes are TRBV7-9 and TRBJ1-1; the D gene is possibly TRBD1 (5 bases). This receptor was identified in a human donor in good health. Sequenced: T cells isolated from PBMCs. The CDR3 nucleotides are TGTGCCAGCAGCCCTCAGGGTGGGAACACTGAAGCTTTCTTT. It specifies CASSPQGGNTEAFF.